These T cell receptor beta chains were read from a single sample in a study of Ad26.COV2.S vaccination and SARS-CoV-2 variants. Method: immunoSEQ multiplex PCR; TCRdb's copy keeps in-frame clones and lacks some. The top ten hold roughly 10% of the sample, which has roughly 240,000 clones, 70% to 90% seen once. The input for sequencing was peripheral blood, taken in a trial of Ad26.COV2.S vaccine versus placebo. These receptors were taken from a person between 18 and 60 years old who received the Ad26.COV2.S COVID-19 vaccine or a placebo. Each CDR3 is given without its conserved first and last residue. D genes are given only for firm matches.

V	D	J	CDR3
TRBV19	-	TRBJ2-2	ASSITENTGELF
TRBV18	-	TRBJ1-4	ASSPLGGKEVSEKLF
TRBV4-2	-	TRBJ2-4	ASSQGTAKNIQY
TRBV24-1	-	TRBJ2-5	ATSESGSGLETQY
TRBV19	TRBD1	TRBJ2-7	ASSTSAGTVYEQY
TRBV6-2/TRBV6-3	-	TRBJ2-2	ASSSWVLSLF
TRBV18	-	TRBJ1-1	ASSPGTLNTEAF
TRBV18	-	TRBJ1-3	ASSPYTERSGNTIY
TRBV5-4	TRBD2	TRBJ2-2	ASSHPGTTNTGELF
TRBV19	-	TRBJ1-6	ASRFRTTNSPLH
TRBV27	TRBD1	TRBJ2-7	ASSLWGTGATEQY
TRBV6-5	-	TRBJ2-3	ARAFPTDTQY
TRBV5-1	TRBD2	TRBJ2-1	ASSLGLAASYNEQF
TRBV7-2	TRBD2	TRBJ2-1	ALREGGTSGSSEQF